What follows describes a single T cell receptor beta chain. The data derive from a study of T cell changes during pregnancy in multiple sclerosis. Data came from immunoSEQ multiplex PCR; TCRdb stores just in-frame clones and leaves some out. The sample yields over 50,000 clones, around 93% seen once. The CDR3 is made up of 16 amino acids. Germline CDR1 MDHEN, CDR2 SYDVKM. V lost 5 bases and J 2 bases, leaving 16 bases between the germline ends. The chain joins TRBV28 to TRBJ2-1; D ambiguous. The TCR was taken from a female donor with multiple sclerosis, enrolled in a pregnancy study. The sequencing used CD4+ T cells from peripheral blood mononuclear cells, collected after pregnancy. The CDR3 nucleotides read TGTGCCAGCAGTCTTAGACTGACCCTCCCCTACAATGAGCAGTTCTTC. The encoded protein is CASSLRLTLPYNEQFF.